The 22 T cell receptor beta chains presented below share a single source sample, sequenced in a study of T cell repertoires in cytomegalovirus infection. TCRdb reprocessed the reads with MiXCR, giving one entry per CDR3 protein. The sample has about 920,000 distinct CDR3 sequences; roughly 30% are singletons. No antigens are known for them. The source was cultured CD8+ T cells from PBMCs, collected from culture after CMV antigen stimulation. All receptors come from a human donor in good health (CMV status not recorded). Some clones in this sample may be carry-over from other donors' samples.

This sequence joins TRBV4-1 and TRBJ2-7, with a tentative D call TRBD2 (7 bases). Germline values: CDR1 MGHRA, CDR2 YSYEKL. This CDR3 has 16 residues. V was clipped by 0 bases and J by 5 bases, with 17 bases between them. In DNA form, the CDR3 reads TGCGCCAGCAGCCAAGATCTAGGAGGGGGGGCGGACGAGCAGTACTTC. Translation: CASSQDLGGGADEQYF.

The chain carries TRBV4-2 and TRBJ1-2; no firm D call. CDR3 length equals 16 residues. Deletions cut 6 bases from V and 2 bases from J, with 19 bases between. Germline lookup yields CDR1 LGHNA and CDR2 YNFKEQ. DNA for the CDR3: TGTGCCAGCAGTCCCCTCGGCAGCGTCTCCAACTATGGCTACACCTTC. Translation: CASSPLGSVSNYGYTF.

This chain links TRBV6-5 with TRBJ2-7; TRBD2 is a possible D gene (5 bases). Germline loops: CDR1 MNHEY, CDR2 SVGAGI. The CDR3 loop spans 13 amino acids. V lost 1 base, J lost 3 bases, and 7 bases lay in between. The CDR3 is CASSYLGSYEQYF. CDR3 nucleotides: TGTGCCAGCAGTTACTTGGGGAGCTACGAGCAGTACTTC.

In this sample, this clonotype turned up a few times. This sequence joins TRBV7-9 and TRBJ2-3, with no clear D. V lost 5 bases and J lost 4, with 13 bases in between. Germline-derived CDR1 and CDR2 are SEHNR and FQNEAQ (reference sequence). CDR3 length equals 14 residues. CDR3 coding DNA: TGTGCCAGCAGCCAACGGGTACAATCAGATACGCAGTATTTT. This translates into CASSQRVQSDTQYF.

Concerning this clonotype itself: Possible read error: a much larger clone is one base away. The CDR3 protein is CASRDSTYEQYF. The CDR3 DNA reads as TGTGCCAGCAGAGACAGTACCTACGAGCAGTACTTC. The chain uses TRBV2 and TRBJ2-7; tentatively, D is TRBD1 (5 bases). The CDR3 extends over 12 amino acids. Looked up from germline, CDR1 is SNHLY and CDR2 is FYNNEI. Deletions cut 6 bases from V and 2 bases from J, with 8 bases between. The complete variable domain, with remaining parts taken from reference TRBV2 and TRBJ2-7, reads EPEVTQTPSHQVTQMGQEVILRCVPISNHLYFYWYRQILGQKVEFLVSFYNNEISEKSEIFDDQFSVERPDGSNFTLKIRSTKLEDSAMYFCASRDSTYEQYFGPGTRLTVT.

V gene TRBV7-3 combines with J gene TRBJ2-7; 8 nucleotides line up with TRBD1. J was trimmed by 11 bases and V by 3 bases; bases with no gene match: 9. The V gene's germline CDR1 is SGHTA and CDR2 FQGTGA. The CDR3 extends over 13 amino acids. The CDR3 bases are TGTGCCAGCAGCTTGACAGGGGAAGATTGGGAGTACGTC. Protein product: CASSLTGEDWEYV.

This clonotype showed up just a few times. This chain links TRBV29-1 with TRBJ1-2; TRBD1 matches at 10 bases. Germline V lookup: CDR1 SQVTM, CDR2 ANQGSEA. The CDR3 extends over 16 amino acids. Losses at the gene ends were 4 bases for V and 0 bases for J; bases not matched to a gene: 8. CDR3 bases: TGCAGCGTTGTACCGGGACAGGGGACTACTAACTATGGCTACACCTTC. Translated: CSVVPGQGTTNYGYTF.

This clonotype has a handful of counts. The genes are TRBV4-3 and TRBJ2-3, with TRBD2 matching 12 bases. V lost 3 bases, J lost 2 bases, and 9 bases stayed unmatched. Per germline, CDR1 LGHNA and CDR2 YSLEER. The CDR3 totals 18 residues. CDR3 in DNA: TGCGCCAGCAGCCAGGACCCGACTAGCGGGGGTTTCACAGATACGCAGTATTTT. Amino acid sequence: CASSQDPTSGGFTDTQYF.

The V and J genes are TRBV4-1 and TRBJ2-3; a possible D gene is TRBD1 (5 bases). Trimming took 9 bases from V and 0 from J, leaving 16 bases between them. Germline CDR1 and CDR2: MGHRA and YSYEKL. The CDR3 contains 15 residues. The CDR3 protein is CASKTTDTSTDTQYF. The DNA of the CDR3 is TGCGCCAGTAAAACGACAGACACTAGCACAGATACGCAGTATTTT.

On this clonotype itself: This sequence may be a read error, since a much larger clone differs from it by one base. V usage is TRBV7-2 and J usage is TRBJ2-1, with D hard to call. Looked up from germline, CDR1 is SGHTA and CDR2 is FQGNSA. CDR3 length equals 13 residues. V was shortened by 0 bases and J by 8 bases, with 8 bases between the two germline ends. The DNA of the CDR3 is TGTGCCAGCAGCTTAGCGGTCGCTCATGAGCAGTTCTTC. It codes for CASSLAVAHEQFF.

This clonotype was recorded at least ten times. This chain links TRBV12-3 or TRBV12-4 with TRBJ1-5, with TRBD1 as a possible D gene (6 bases). Trimming left V 6 bases short and J 3 bases short, with 21 bases between. This CDR3 contains 17 residues. The CDR3 coding sequence is TGTGCCAGCAGCCCTCGGGGGGGCGACAGATCCAATCAGCCCCAGCATTTT. This translates into CASSPRGGDRSNQPQHF.

V gene TRBV7-9 combines with J gene TRBJ2-2; possibly TRBD1 for D (7 bases). V shed 1 base and J shed 0 bases, with 18 bases lying between them. CDR1 SEHNR and CDR2 FQNEAQ come from the germline V gene (reference sequence). This CDR3 region has 19 residues. The CDR3 reads CASSLGPMQGGTNTGELFF. CDR3 sequence (DNA): TGTGCCAGCAGCTTAGGCCCCATGCAGGGGGGTACGAACACCGGGGAGCTGTTTTTT.

The V gene is TRBV7-6, the J gene TRBJ1-6; 8 bases agree with TRBD1. Germline V gives CDR1 SGHVS, CDR2 FNYEAQ. The CDR3 spans 14 residues. V shed 5 bases, J shed 12 bases, and the junction held 9 bases outside the gene matches. CDR3 sequence reads: CASSPTGEGLPLHF. CDR3 bases: TGTGCCAGCAGCCCGACAGGGGAGGGTTTACCCCTCCACTTT. The whole variable domain, filled in from reference TRBV7-6 and TRBJ1-6, reads GAGVSQSPRYKVTKRGQDVALRCDPISGHVSLYWYRQALGQGPEFLTYFNYEAQQDKSGLPNDRFSAERPEGSISTLTIQRTEQRDSAMYRCASSPTGEGLPLHFGNGTRLTVT.

This clonotype came up many times. The J gene is TRBJ2-5, the V gene TRBV6-1; 11 nucleotides align to TRBD2. The CDR3 runs to 17 residues. Germline V CDR1 and CDR2: MNHNS, SASEGT. The trim removed 4 bases at V and 4 bases at J, leaving 11 bases unmatched. CDR3 sequence: CASSVASGGFRGETQYF. CDR3 DNA sequence: TGTGCCAGCAGTGTAGCTAGCGGGGGGTTCCGTGGAGAGACCCAGTACTTC.

The gene calls are TRBV7-8 and TRBJ1-1; the match to TRBD1 covers 8 bases. Germline V CDR1 and CDR2: SGHVS, FQNEAQ. V shed 2 bases and J 7 bases; nucleotides not matched to a gene: 12. This CDR3 has 16 amino acids. The CDR3 spells CASSLTGGGGGGEAFF. The CDR3 nucleotides are TGTGCCAGCAGCTTAACAGGGGGGGGGGGGGGGGGTGAAGCTTTCTTT.

There are a few counts of this clonotype. The genes are TRBV4-1 and TRBJ2-2; D may be TRBD2 (5 bases). CDR3 length: 17 residues. Germline V lookup: CDR1 MGHRA, CDR2 YSYEKL. The V end was cut by 3 bases, the J end by 3 bases, with 17 bases between. The CDR3 coding sequence is TGCGCCAGCAGCCACGAGCCAAGGAGGACCGACACCGGGGAGCTGTTTTTT. Amino acids: CASSHEPRRTDTGELFF.

Of note for this clonotype: One end of the junction fails to match germline, which may point to a read error. The genes are TRBV2 and TRBJ2-1; D is unresolved. The CDR3 spans 15 residues. Looked up from germline, CDR1 is SNHLY and CDR2 is FYNNEI. The CDR3: CAQKDLLSSYNEEFF. CDR3 DNA: TGTGCCCAGAAAGATCTACTTAGCTCCTACAATGAGGAGTTCTTC.

This clonotype was seen only a few times. V usage is TRBV28 and J usage is TRBJ1-2; D remains unclear. The CDR3 is 13 amino acids. The V gene's germline CDR1 is MDHEN and CDR2 SYDVKM. The V gene lost 3 bases and the J gene lost 1 base, with 6 bases spanning the gap. As DNA, the CDR3 is TGTGCCAGCAGTTTTACGCTTAACTATGGCTACACCTTC. Translation gives CASSFTLNYGYTF.

This clonotype was recorded a few times. This chain links TRBV7-6 with TRBJ1-1, with D tentatively TRBD1 (6 bases). The germline V gene has CDR1 SGHVS and CDR2 FNYEAQ. The germline V and J ends were trimmed by 5 bases and 5 bases, with 21 bases remaining between them. CDR3 length: 16 amino acids. CDR3 region: CASSPPTGGAGTEAFF. CDR3 coding DNA: TGTGCCAGCAGCCCCCCGACGGGGGGGGCGGGAACTGAAGCTTTCTTT.

The chain has TRBV25-1 and TRBJ1-1, with D possibly being TRBD1 (6 bases). The V and J ends lost 2 bases and 4 bases respectively, with 14 bases between them. CDR1 and CDR2 (germline): MGHDK, SYGVNS. The CDR3 contains 15 residues. Here the CDR3 reads CASSEGQGRITEAFF. The CDR3 bases are TGTGCCAGCAGTGAAGGGCAGGGGCGGATCACTGAAGCTTTCTTT.

This clonotype was counted ten times or more. This chain uses TRBV7-6 with TRBJ2-3; D gene ambiguous. Trimming shortened V by 0 bases and J by 0 bases, and 7 bases separated the two germline ends. Germline-derived CDR1 and CDR2 are SGHVS and FNYEAQ. This CDR3 has 15 residues. CDR3 loop: CASSLASSSTDTQYF. CDR3 in DNA: TGTGCCAGCAGCTTAGCTTCTAGTAGCACAGATACGCAGTATTTT.

This clonotype was seen a handful of times. The DNA for the CDR3 is TGTGCCAGTACCTCGCCCCGGGATCTCTACAATGAGCAGTTCTTC. Translated: CASTSPRDLYNEQFF. The V gene is TRBV19, the J gene TRBJ2-1; TRBD2 is a possible D gene (5 bases). CDR3 length: 15 residues. Trimming shortened V by 7 bases and J by 3 bases, and 16 bases separated the two germline ends. In germline, CDR1 is LNHDA, CDR2 SQIVND (reference sequence).